This T cell receptor beta chain was captured by sequencing in a study of blood T cell repertoires in COVID-19. Study information: Acute and convalescent COVID-19 samples came from the United States, Italy and Spain. Sources were T cells, B-cell-depleted T cells, or PBMCs; the material itself was cDNA or gDNA.

From germline, CDR1 is SNHLY and CDR2 FYNNEI. Unmatched junction bases numbered 11, after V lost 6 bases and J lost 3 bases. The CDR3 sequence is 16 residues long. Original processing methods: It was from reference gene primer amplification that nucleated cell counts were estimated. Measured with immunoSEQ multiplex PCR; TCRdb has only the in-frame clones, and not every one. D and trimming were read from the DNA, whereas the V and J calls and clone size are those reported in that table. This sample has fewer than 250,000 clones; about 86% occur once, and the top ten carry 7% to 10%. The V gene is TRBV2, the J gene TRBJ1-1, with 9 bases aligning to TRBD1. The clonotype was recovered from a woman aged 45-59 years with acute or convalescent COVID-19. The sample was peripheral blood. CDR3 sequence (DNA): TGTGCCAGCAGCGGAACAGGGGGCGTTAGGGACACTGAAGCTTTCTTT. This sequence encodes CASSGTGGVRDTEAFF. The full variable domain, completed using reference TRBV2 and TRBJ1-1, is EPEVTQTPSHQVTQMGQEVILRCVPISNHLYFYWYRQILGQKVEFLVSFYNNEISEKSEIFDDQFSVERPDGSNFTLKIRSTKLEDSAMYFCASSGTGGVRDTEAFFGQGTRLTVV.